This section outlines one T cell receptor (beta chain) sequence together with its context. Its antigen remains unidentified. V gave up 8 bases and J gave up 8 bases, with 12 bases separating them. CDR3 length: 12 amino acids. CDR1 is LGHDT and CDR2 is YNNKEL in the germline V gene (reference sequence). Sample-barcoded 5' priming and a J-beta primer mix drove a second PCR of roughly 7 to 11 cycles. From the 5' RACE reads, TCRdb called clonotypes with MiXCR, one entry per CDR3 protein. Among 700,000 or so distinct CDR3 sequences, about 24% were seen once, and the ten largest hold about 22%. Total RNA extraction produced at least 5 micrograms (per sample) for the study. The data originate from a study of blood T cells in healthy people across ages. The study's findings and limits: Among T cells, TCR beta diversity per million cells dropped roughly linearly as age rose. Since the PBMCs were unsorted, naive and antigen-experienced cells could not be conclusively compared.

The sequenced sample consisted of blood. The sequence was collected from a man aged 65-85 years in good health. The chain combines TRBV3-1 with TRBJ1-4; no reliable D call. This CDR3 reads CASLSLGEKLFF. The CDR3, as DNA: TGTGCCAGCCTGTCCCTCGGGGAAAAACTGTTTTTT. The variable domain in full, completed from reference TRBV3-1 and TRBJ1-4, reads DTAVSQTPKYLVTQMGNDKSIKCEQNLGHDTMYWYKQDSKKFLKIMFSYNNKELIINETVPNRFSPKSPDKAHLNLHINSLELGDSAVYFCASLSLGEKLFFGSGTQLSVL.